This TCR beta chain emerged from a study of OX40 agonist ivuxolimab in advanced cancers. The V and J ends lost 6 bases and 5 bases, in that order; junction bases with no gene match: 6. Germline V gene sequence: CDR1 MNHNS, CDR2 SASEGT. The CDR3 runs 13 residues. Measured with immunoSEQ multiplex PCR; TCRdb has only the in-frame clones, and not every one. The sample holds about 80,000 clones, around nine tenths seen once. The chain employs TRBV6-1 and TRBJ2-5, with 7 nucleotides matching TRBD1. This receptor was taken from an adult with an advanced solid tumor such as melanoma, head and neck, liver or kidney cancer. The sample was CD4+ or CD8+ T cells sorted from blood, taken in a trial of the OX40 agonist ivuxolimab. The chain's CDR3 is CASRTGNRETQYF. For the CDR3, the DNA is TGTGCCAGCAGGACAGGGAACCGGGAGACCCAGTACTTC.